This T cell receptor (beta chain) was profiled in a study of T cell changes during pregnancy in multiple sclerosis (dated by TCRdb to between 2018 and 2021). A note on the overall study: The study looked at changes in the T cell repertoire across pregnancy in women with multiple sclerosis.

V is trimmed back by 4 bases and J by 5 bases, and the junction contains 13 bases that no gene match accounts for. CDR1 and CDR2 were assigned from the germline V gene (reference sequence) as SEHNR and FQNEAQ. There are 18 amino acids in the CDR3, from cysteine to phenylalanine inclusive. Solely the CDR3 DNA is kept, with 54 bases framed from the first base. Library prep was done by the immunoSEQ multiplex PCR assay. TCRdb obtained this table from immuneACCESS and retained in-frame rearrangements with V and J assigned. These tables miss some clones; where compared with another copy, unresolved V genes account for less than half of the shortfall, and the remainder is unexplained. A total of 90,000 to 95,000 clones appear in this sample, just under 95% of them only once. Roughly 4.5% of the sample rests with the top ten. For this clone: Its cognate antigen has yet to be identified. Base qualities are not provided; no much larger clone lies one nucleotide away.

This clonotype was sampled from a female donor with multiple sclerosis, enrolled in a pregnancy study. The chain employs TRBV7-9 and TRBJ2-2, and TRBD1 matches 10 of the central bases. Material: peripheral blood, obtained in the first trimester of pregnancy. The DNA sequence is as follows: TGTGCCAGCAGCTCTTACCTTGGGACAGGGGTAGGAACCGGGGAGCTGTTTTTT. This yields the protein CASSSYLGTGVGTGELFF.